A selection of T cell receptor beta chains follows, all from one sample in a study of cytomegalovirus exposure and HLA in healthy donors. Produced via immunoSEQ multiplex PCR; TCRdb's table is partial and in-frame only. Of about 270,000 clones detected, approximately 70% appear once; the ten largest clones hold 2% to 2.5%. The sequenced sample was PBMCs. The receptors originated from a female donor in good health and CMV-seronegative. The CDR3 runs from the conserved cysteine through the conserved F or W. The D gene is left open where the match is weak. Clone sizes are given selectively: once, few, many, or a class where the clone is expanded.

D	V	J	size	DNA	CDR3
-	TRBV9	TRBJ1-3	-	TGTGCCAGCAGCGTCGGGGACTCTGGAAACACCATATATTTT	CASSVGDSGNTIYF
TRBD1	TRBV15	TRBJ1-2	few	TGTGCCACCAGCAGAGATTCCGGATTCATGGACAGGGGCGGCTATGGCTACACCTTC	CATSRDSGFMDRGGYGYTF
-	TRBV6-6	TRBJ2-3	-	TGTGCCAGCACGGACATCAGGCTCTTTACGCAGTATTTT	CASTDIRLFTQYF
-	TRBV6-1	TRBJ2-2	-	TGTGCCAGCAGTGCAACTAGTCCCAACACCGGGGAGCTGTTTTTT	CASSATSPNTGELFF
-	TRBV4-1	TRBJ1-5	once	TGCGCCAGCAGCCCAGGGGTAATCGGCAATCAGCCCCAGCATTTT	CASSPGVIGNQPQHF
-	TRBV27	TRBJ1-5	-	TGTGCCAGCAGTTTACAATCCCCCCAGGGTAGCTCCAATCAGCCCCAGCATTTT	CASSLQSPQGSSNQPQHF
-	TRBV21-1	TRBJ1-6	-	TGTGCCAGCAGCAAGGAACTAGGGAAGGGGACAGCCGTTTCACCCCTCCACTTT	CASSKELGKGTAVSPLHF
TRBD1	TRBV28	TRBJ2-6	-	TGTGCCAGCAGTCCACGGACAGGGGCTTCTGGGGCCAACGTCCTGACTTTC	CASSPRTGASGANVLTF
TRBD2	TRBV5-1	TRBJ2-1	-	TGCGCCAGCAGCGAGCTAGCGGGAGGCTCCTACAATGAGCAGTTCTTC	CASSELAGGSYNEQFF
TRBD1	TRBV5-5	TRBJ2-7	-	TGTGCCAGCAGCCCGACAGGGGCCTCCTACGAGCAGTACTTC	CASSPTGASYEQYF
-	TRBV30	TRBJ1-2	-	TGTGCCTGGAGTTCCGGAAGGAGCAACTATGGCTACACCTTC	CAWSSGRSNYGYTF
-	TRBV6-1	TRBJ1-1	-	TGTGCCAGCAGTGTTACGGGAGTAACTGAAGCTTTCTTT	CASSVTGVTEAFF
TRBD2	TRBV2	TRBJ2-7	once	TGTGCCAGCAGTGAAGCACTAGCGTCCGGCGAGCAGTACTTC	CASSEALASGEQYF
-	TRBV7-9	TRBJ2-7	-	TGTGCCAGCAGCCCCGGCCCCAGGCACGACGAGCAGTACTTC	CASSPGPRHDEQYF
TRBD2	TRBV5-1	TRBJ2-1	few	TGCGCCAGCAGCGTCAACCCTAGCGGGAGCTCCTACAATGAGCAGTTCTTC	CASSVNPSGSSYNEQFF
-	TRBV30	TRBJ2-7	-	TGTGCCTGGGGTGACCAGGGGTACGAGCAGTACTTC	CAWGDQGYEQYF
TRBD2	TRBV2	TRBJ2-7	few	TGTGCCAGCAGGGGACCCGGGACTACGGTTTACGAGCAGTACTTC	CASRGPGTTVYEQYF
TRBD2	TRBV7-9	TRBJ2-1	-	TGTGCCAGCAGCCCCCCGGAGCGGGAGGGATATGAGCAGTTCTTC	CASSPPEREGYEQFF
-	TRBV6-1	TRBJ1-5	-	TGTGCCAGCAGTGGGACAGATCACGGGCCCCAGCATTTT	CASSGTDHGPQHF
-	TRBV6-6	TRBJ2-7	-	TGTGCCAGCAGTTATTTGGAGGGAGACTACGAGCAGTACTTC	CASSYLEGDYEQYF
TRBD2	TRBV11-2	TRBJ2-1	once	TGTGCCAGCACCCCACGGGCTAGCGGGATCACCAATGAGCAGTTCTTC	CASTPRASGITNEQFF
-	TRBV28	TRBJ2-3	-	TGTGCCAGCAGAAGCGGTGCTACGCAGTATTTT	CASRSGATQYF
-	TRBV18	TRBJ1-2	-	TGTGCCAGCTCAAGGGAGGGTCCTTGGGATGGCTACACCTTC	CASSREGPWDGYTF
-	TRBV6-5	TRBJ1-2	once	TGTGCCAGCAGTTACTTCAGGGGTAACTATGGCTACACCTTC	CASSYFRGNYGYTF
-	TRBV15	TRBJ2-7	-	TGTGCCACCAGCAGAGACCGTAGCTCCTACGAGCAGTACTTC	CATSRDRSSYEQYF
TRBD1	TRBV6-5	TRBJ1-2	-	TGTGCCAGCAATACTCACTCGGGACAGAACTATGGCTACACCTTC	CASNTHSGQNYGYTF
-	TRBV6-5	TRBJ2-1	-	TGTGCCAGTCGGACTGGAGAGAGGGAGCAGTTCTTC	CASRTGEREQFF
TRBD1	TRBV5-1	TRBJ2-7	-	TGCGCCAGCAGCCAAGGGACAGGGGTGATCGAGCAGTACTTC	CASSQGTGVIEQYF
TRBD2	TRBV27	TRBJ2-7	-	TGTGCCAGCAGTTTAAAGGGCGCTAGCGGGGGGACCTACGAGCAGTACTTC	CASSLKGASGGTYEQYF
-	TRBV7-9	TRBJ1-1	-	TGTTCCAGCAGCTATGACGGGGGGAGCACTGAAGCTTTCTTT	CSSSYDGGSTEAFF
-	TRBV19	TRBJ1-2	-	TGTGCCAGTAGTTTTCAAGGAGGGGCTTACTATGGCTACACCTTC	CASSFQGGAYYGYTF
-	TRBV5-1	TRBJ1-5	-	TGCGCCAGCAGCTTGGGACCGCGGGGATCAAATCAGCCCCAGCATTTT	CASSLGPRGSNQPQHF
-	TRBV27	TRBJ1-1	-	TGTGCCAGCAGTTTTTCCCTCGGTCGTGAAGCTTTCTTT	CASSFSLGREAFF
-	TRBV19	TRBJ2-4	-	TGTGCCAGTAGTATAGGCAGGGTTATAGGAAACATTCAGTACTTC	CASSIGRVIGNIQYF
-	TRBV2	TRBJ1-5	few	TGTGCCAGCAGTTTGACACGTTATAGCAATCAGCCCCAGCATTTT	CASSLTRYSNQPQHF
-	TRBV5-1	TRBJ2-2	few	TGCGCCAGCAGTTTGATAGAAGTCGGGGAGCTGTTTTTT	CASSLIEVGELFF
TRBD2	TRBV5-1	TRBJ2-1	few	TGCGCCAGCAGCTTCCTAGCGGGGAACAATGAGCAGTTCTTC	CASSFLAGNNEQFF
-	TRBV14	TRBJ1-1	-	TGTGCCAGCAGCCAAGAACCCAACAGCCGGAACACTGAAGCTTTCTTT	CASSQEPNSRNTEAFF
TRBD1	TRBV5-6	TRBJ2-3	-	TGTGCCAGCAGCTCACAGGGGGCAGATACGCAGTATTTT	CASSSQGADTQYF